Below are 27 T cell receptor beta chains sequenced from a single sample in a study of blood T cell repertoires in COVID-19. The repertoire was sequenced with immunoSEQ multiplex PCR; TCRdb's copy has only in-frame clones and lacks some. The sample holds 120,000 or so clones, around nine tenths seen once. The sample consisted of peripheral blood. The receptors stem from a woman aged 50 to 60 with active or convalescent COVID-19.

The CDR3 spells CASSPLVPSGVGSYNEQFF. The DNA for the CDR3 is TGTGCCAGCAGCCCCCTAGTGCCTAGCGGGGTAGGCTCCTACAATGAGCAGTTCTTC. This chain connects TRBV9 to TRBJ2-1; TRBD2 matches at 9 bases. This CDR3 has 19 amino acids. V was clipped by 4 bases and J by 0 bases; unmatched bases: 14. The germline CDR1 and CDR2 sequences are SGDLS and YYNGEE.

The rearrangement uses TRBV11-2 and TRBJ2-7; TRBD1 matches 9 bases. The CDR3 sequence is 16 residues long. V shed 1 base and J 7 bases; nucleotides not matched to a gene: 11. Germline assignment: CDR1 SGHAT and CDR2 FQNNGV. The CDR3 DNA follows: TGTGCCAGCAGCTTAGTTCCACAGGGGGCGGTGATAGAGCAGTACTTC. Amino acids: CASSLVPQGAVIEQYF.

The gene calls are TRBV19 and TRBJ1-1, with TRBD1 matching 8 bases. CDR1 and CDR2 from the germline V gene are LNHDA and SQIVND (reference sequence). The CDR3 has 13 amino acids. V lost 5 bases and J lost 4; bases outside the gene matches: 3. CDR3 sequence (DNA): TGTGCCAGTAGTCCAGGGGGCCGCACTGAAGCTTTCTTT. The encoded protein is CASSPGGRTEAFF.

This clone was counted ten times or more. This chain joins TRBV25-1 and TRBJ2-7; D is ambiguous. CDR1 is MGHDK, CDR2 SYGVNS, per germline. Trimming removed 3 bases at V and 0 bases at J, with 9 bases between. The CDR3 consists of 14 residues. CDR3 amino acids: CASSESGRSYEQYF. Here the CDR3 DNA reads TGTGCCAGCAGTGAGTCAGGTCGCTCCTACGAGCAGTACTTC.

The chain has TRBV30 and TRBJ1-4, with 11 bases fitting TRBD1. Germline V gives CDR1 GTSNPN, CDR2 SVGIG (reference sequence). The J segment lost 2 bases and the V segment lost 5 bases, leaving 1 base of the junction unmatched. This CDR3 is 14 amino acids long. In DNA, the CDR3 is TGTGCCTGGGGGACAGGGGGGACTAATGAAAAACTGTTTTTT. It translates to CAWGTGGTNEKLFF.

The chain uses TRBV27 and TRBJ1-5, with D unresolved. There are 13 residues in the CDR3. Trimming removed 3 bases at V and 0 bases at J, with 3 bases between. Germline CDR1 reads MNHEY; CDR2 reads SMNVEV (reference sequence). The chain's CDR3 is CASSFNSNQPQHF. The CDR3 DNA sequence: TGTGCCAGCAGTTTTAATAGCAATCAGCCCCAGCATTTT.

This chain uses TRBV30 with TRBJ2-7; 10 positions match TRBD2. This CDR3 contains 15 residues. Germline loops: CDR1 GTSNPN, CDR2 SVGIG (reference sequence). Trimming cost V 1 base and J 4 bases; bases outside gene matches: 7. CDR3 loop: CAWSARIAGGYEQYF. The CDR3 nucleotides read TGTGCCTGGAGTGCTCGGATAGCGGGAGGTTACGAGCAGTACTTC. Based on the CDR3 plus reference TRBV30 and TRBJ2-7, the full variable domain is SQTIHQWPATLVQPVGSPLSLECTVEGTSNPNLYWYRQAAGRGLQLLFYSVGIGQISSEVPQNLSASRPQDRQFILSSKKLLLSDSGFYLCAWSARIAGGYEQYFGPGTRLTVT.

V and J are TRBV4-3 and TRBJ1-2; D ambiguous. The V end was cut by 0 bases, the J end by 8 bases, with 19 bases between. CDR3 length: 16 amino acids. From germline, CDR1 is LGHNA and CDR2 YSLEER. CDR3 region: CASSQDPVKPLEGYTF. DNA for the CDR3: TGCGCCAGCAGCCAAGATCCTGTCAAACCCCTCGAGGGCTACACCTTC.

J is TRBJ1-1 and V is TRBV12-3 or TRBV12-4, with D possibly matching TRBD1 (5 bases). Trimming stripped 3 bases from V and 10 bases from J, with 12 bases between. The CDR3 sequence is 12 residues long. The CDR3 sequence is CASSFGGEGAFF. CDR3 DNA: TGTGCCAGCAGTTTTGGGGGGGAGGGAGCTTTCTTT.

This chain connects TRBV24-1 to TRBJ2-5, with D maybe TRBD2 (6 bases). Germline lookup yields CDR1 KGHDR and CDR2 SFDVKD. This CDR3 has 14 residues. With 4 bases removed from V and 6 bases from J, the gap between germline ends came to 14 bases. CDR3 DNA sequence: TGTGCCACCAGTGACGTGGGGGGAGTGAAGACCCAGTACTTC. Translating gives CATSDVGGVKTQYF.

The chain has TRBV10-3 and TRBJ1-2; 7 bases are shared with TRBD1. Trimming cost V 6 bases and J 6 bases; bases outside gene matches: 7. The CDR3 length is 13 residues. The germline gives CDR1 ENHRY, CDR2 SYGVKD. The CDR3, as DNA: TGTGCCATCAGCATACAGGGGTGGGATGGCTACACCTTC. Protein: CAISIQGWDGYTF.

The genes are TRBV2 and TRBJ1-2; 7 bases line up with TRBD1. The germline CDR1 and CDR2 sequences are SNHLY and FYNNEI. Trimming removed 11 bases from V and 3 bases from J; junction bases left unmatched: 9. This CDR3 is 13 amino acids long. CDR3 sequence reads: CARGLGGYYGYTF. DNA for the CDR3: TGTGCCCGAGGGTTAGGGGGCTACTATGGCTACACCTTC.

The chain has TRBV15 and TRBJ2-7, with D maybe TRBD1 (6 bases). V shed 0 bases and J shed 3 bases, with 12 bases lying between them. The CDR3 loop spans 15 amino acids. Germline V gene lookup returns CDR1 LNHNV and CDR2 YYDKDF (reference sequence). As DNA, the CDR3 is TGTGCCACCAGCAGAGATGAGGGACATATCTACGAGCAGTACTTC. As protein: CATSRDEGHIYEQYF.

This clone turned up a few times. The CDR3 nucleotides read TGCGCCAGCAGCTTGGGGTCAGGGGGAGGAGAGACCCAGTACTTC. As protein: CASSLGSGGGETQYF. V gene TRBV5-1 combines with J gene TRBJ2-5; D might be TRBD1 (7 bases). Germline loops: CDR1 SGHRS, CDR2 YFSETQ. The CDR3 is 15 residues long. With 0 bases removed from V and 4 bases from J, the gap between germline ends came to 13 bases.

The genes are TRBV7-8 and TRBJ2-3, with unresolved D. The CDR3 has 12 amino acids. Trimming took 5 bases from V and 6 from J, leaving 9 bases between them. Looked up from germline, CDR1 is SGHVS and CDR2 is FQNEAQ. CDR3: CASSPIGDTQYF. For the CDR3, the DNA is TGTGCCAGCAGCCCTATCGGGGATACGCAGTATTTT.

J is TRBJ2-3 and V is TRBV10-3; 9 positions agree with TRBD2. With 0 bases clipped from V and 3 bases from J, the junction kept 1 base outside the gene matches. This CDR3 is built from 15 residues. Looked up from germline, CDR1 is ENHRY and CDR2 is SYGVKD. The CDR3 nucleotides read TGTGCCATCAGTGAGTCCAGCGGGAGGACAGATACGCAGTATTTT. It codes for CAISESSGRTDTQYF.

The chain joins TRBV7-9 to TRBJ2-1; TRBD2 matches 9 bases. The CDR3 contains 16 residues. Germline lookup yields CDR1 SEHNR and CDR2 FQNEAQ (reference sequence). Trimming at V came to 4 bases and at J to 8 bases, leaving 12 bases not matched to a gene. CDR3 sequence (DNA): TGTGCCAGCAGCTCCCCTTGGGCGGGAGGGGTCTATGAGCAGTTCTTC. It yields the protein CASSSPWAGGVYEQFF.

On this clone: Relative to the germline gene, one junction end is altered; a read error may explain this. This chain uses TRBV18 with TRBJ2-5; 14 bases agree with TRBD2. The CDR3 loop spans 17 amino acids. Germline CDR1 is KGHSH and CDR2 is LQKENI. The DNA of the CDR3 is TGCGCCAGCTCACCCCGGGGACTAGCGGGAGTGGGAGAGACCCAGTACTTC. It codes for CASSPRGLAGVGETQYF.

The V and J genes are TRBV2 and TRBJ1-5; unclear D gene. The CDR3 length is 13 residues. CDR1 is SNHLY and CDR2 is FYNNEI in the germline V gene. Trimming removed 5 bases from V and 3 bases from J, with 8 bases in between. CDR3 DNA sequence: TGTGCCAGCAGTCGGGTCACCAATCAGCCCCAGCATTTT. Translated, it gives CASSRVTNQPQHF.

The rearrangement uses TRBV3-1 (or the pseudogene TRBV3-2) and TRBJ1-6; D perhaps matches TRBD1 (5 bases). This CDR3 region has 14 residues. CDR1 is LGHDT and CDR2 is YNNKEL in the germline V gene (reference sequence). The V end lost 2 bases, the J end lost 7 bases, and 9 bases lay between the germline ends. The CDR3 sequence: CASSQTGGNSPLHF. CDR3 coding DNA: TGTGCCAGCAGCCAAACGGGGGGAAATTCACCCCTCCACTTT.

J is TRBJ2-7 and V is TRBV6-5, with TRBD1 as a possible D gene (5 bases). The CDR3 has 15 amino acids. In germline, CDR1 is MNHEY, CDR2 SVGAGI. The germline V and J ends were trimmed by 6 bases and 2 bases, with 17 bases remaining between them. CDR3 DNA sequence: TGTGCCAGCAGCCGACACCCAAAAGGGGCCTACGAGCAGTACTTC. Amino acid sequence: CASSRHPKGAYEQYF.

This sequence joins TRBV5-5 and TRBJ1-5; a possible D gene is TRBD1 (5 bases). The germline V and J ends were trimmed by 4 bases and 4 bases, with 21 bases remaining between them. The length of the CDR3 is 17 residues. Germline lookup yields CDR1 SGHKS and CDR2 YYEKEE (reference sequence). CDR3 region: CASSPSRRGYGNQPQHF. CDR3 in DNA: TGTGCCAGCAGCCCCTCCCGTCGGGGGTACGGGAATCAGCCCCAGCATTTT.

The chain recombines TRBV12-5 with TRBJ2-2, with D possibly being TRBD2 (5 bases). The V gene lost 7 bases and the J gene lost 3 bases, with 9 bases spanning the gap. The CDR3 has 13 amino acids. From germline, CDR1 is LGHNT and CDR2 FRNRAP. The CDR3 here is CASARDDTGELFF. The CDR3, as DNA: TGTGCTAGTGCACGGGATGACACCGGGGAGCTGTTTTTT.

The V call is TRBV7-3, the J call TRBJ2-6, with D tentatively TRBD1 (5 bases). Between the trimmed V and J ends, which lost 1 base and 2 bases, there was a span of 9 bases. CDR1 and CDR2 (germline): SGHTA, FQGTGA. This CDR3 has 16 amino acids. Written as DNA, the CDR3 is TGTGCCAGCAGCTTAAGCAGGGTACCTGGGGCCAACGTCCTGACTTTC. This sequence encodes CASSLSRVPGANVLTF.

The CDR3: CASSYSGDYGYTF. The CDR3 DNA reads TGTGCCAGCAGTTACTCAGGGGACTATGGCTACACCTTC. The rearrangement links TRBV6-2 or TRBV6-3 to TRBJ1-2; D is perhaps TRBD1 (5 bases). The V end lost 0 bases, the J end lost 3 bases, and 5 bases lay between the germline ends. This CDR3 is 13 amino acids long. Germline V gene data show CDR1 as MNHEY and CDR2 as SVGEGT.

J is TRBJ2-5 and V is TRBV24-1; D is perhaps TRBD2 (5 bases). The germline gives CDR1 KGHDR, CDR2 SFDVKD. The V and J ends lost 9 bases and 3 bases respectively, with 13 bases between them. This CDR3 has 13 amino acids. In nucleotides, the CDR3 is TGTGCCACCTCTGGGCCGGGGAAAGAGACCCAGTACTTC. It codes for CATSGPGKETQYF.

This clone was picked up a small number of times. The chain has TRBV9 and TRBJ2-7, with 7 nucleotides matching TRBD1. The CDR3 sequence is 15 residues long. Germline loops: CDR1 SGDLS, CDR2 YYNGEE. Trimming removed 2 bases from V and 5 bases from J; junction bases left unmatched: 10. CDR3 region: CASSVTTGSYNEQYF. As DNA, the CDR3 is TGTGCCAGCAGCGTCACGACAGGGTCCTACAACGAGCAGTACTTC.